This TCR beta chain was sequenced during a study of molecular identifiers for immune sequencing clone quantification. Bulk TCR library preparation followed previously described methods with listed TCR primers. TCRdb re-called the PCR reads with MiXCR, one entry per CDR3 protein. The sample yields 55,000 to 75,000 distinct CDR3 sequences, about a fifth seen once. This clonotype appeared a few times. Sequencing was done on a sample of naive CD8+ T cells from blood, with Jurkat cell RNA spiked in. Documented subset: FACS-sorted CD8+CD4-CCR7+CD45RA+ naive T cells. The TCR sequence derives from a human donor in good health. Some libraries in this study had Jurkat cell RNA spiked in.

CDR3 sequence: CASSATARLAGDHEQFF. The CDR3 coding sequence is TGTGCCAGCAGTGCCACCGCCCGACTAGCGGGAGATCATGAGCAGTTCTTC. The J gene is TRBJ2-1, the V gene TRBV2; 12 bases match TRBD2. The germline V gene encodes CDR1 SNHLY and CDR2 FYNNEI. The CDR3 covers 17 residues. V was clipped by 4 bases and J by 8 bases; unmatched bases: 12. The whole variable domain, remainder taken from reference TRBV2 and TRBJ2-1, is EPEVTQTPSHQVTQMGQEVILRCVPISNHLYFYWYRQILGQKVEFLVSFYNNEISEKSEIFDDQFSVERPDGSNFTLKIRSTKLEDSAMYFCASSATARLAGDHEQFFGPGTRLTVL.